Presented here are 14 T cell receptor beta chains from one specimen sequenced in a study of T cells after yellow fever vaccination. Each CDR3 protein gets one entry after TCRdb re-called the 5' RACE reads with MiXCR. The profile shows 450,000 to 550,000 distinct CDR3 sequences, less than 20% of them singletons. The sample was PBMCs, taken 15 days after the yellow fever booster vaccination. These receptors all come from a man aged 30-40 years who received the YFV17D yellow fever vaccine.

J is TRBJ2-7 and V is TRBV28, with 10 bases matching TRBD2. The V gene's germline CDR1 is MDHEN and CDR2 SYDVKM. V lost 7 bases and J lost 3; bases outside the gene matches: 6. This CDR3 has 14 amino acids. In DNA, the CDR3 is TGTGCCAGCACAAGAAGGACTAGCGGCTACGAGCAGTACTTC. Translation: CASTRRTSGYEQYF.

This clonotype was seen a handful of times. The chain joins TRBV20-1 to TRBJ2-7, with D unclear. This CDR3 has 12 residues. Deletions cut 2 bases from V and 6 bases from J, with 11 bases between. Germline V gene lookup returns CDR1 DFQATT and CDR2 SNEGSKA (reference sequence). CDR3 region: CSARWMRPEQYF. CDR3 DNA: TGCAGTGCTAGATGGATGCGCCCCGAGCAGTACTTC.

This clonotype was observed a handful of times. This chain links TRBV27 with TRBJ2-5, with 11 bases lining up with TRBD2. The length of the CDR3 is 16 residues. Germline values: CDR1 MNHEY, CDR2 SMNVEV (reference sequence). V shed 4 bases and J 1 base; nucleotides not matched to a gene: 5. CDR3 residues: CASSSGLAGLQETQYF. The DNA of the CDR3 is TGTGCCAGCAGTTCAGGACTAGCGGGCCTCCAAGAGACCCAGTACTTC.

The CDR3 protein is CASSSSRSNEQFF. CDR3 DNA: TGTGCCAGCAGCTCCAGCAGAAGCAATGAGCAGTTCTTC. This chain links TRBV7-2 with TRBJ2-1; D call uncertain. Trimming removed 4 bases from V and 6 bases from J, with 10 bases in between. The CDR3 runs 13 residues. Germline lookup yields CDR1 SGHTA and CDR2 FQGNSA.

This clonotype was picked up a small number of times. This rearrangement joins TRBV29-1 to TRBJ2-2; a possible D gene is TRBD2 (6 bases). There are 14 residues in the CDR3. Between the trimmed V and J ends, which lost 4 bases and 4 bases, there was a span of 13 bases. CDR1 and CDR2 from the germline V gene are SQVTM and ANQGSEA. The CDR3 reads CSVAVRGVTGELFF. In DNA form, the CDR3 reads TGCAGCGTTGCCGTCCGCGGGGTCACCGGGGAGCTGTTTTTT.

This clonotype has more than one count but fewer than ten. The chain recombines TRBV12-5 with TRBJ2-3, with 7 bases identical to TRBD1. The germline V gene encodes CDR1 LGHNT and CDR2 FRNRAP. The V segment lost 2 bases and the J segment 2 bases; nucleotides outside the gene matches: 10. CDR3 length equals 17 residues. CDR3 region: CASGLRDSRLNTDTQYF. In DNA form, the CDR3 reads TGTGCTAGTGGTTTGCGGGACAGCCGATTAAACACAGATACGCAGTATTTT.

This clonotype has more than one count but fewer than ten. Here the CDR3 DNA reads TGCAGTGCCACCACAGGGAGGTACGAGCAGTACTTC. This sequence encodes CSATTGRYEQYF. The rearrangement joins TRBV20-1 to TRBJ2-7, with D possibly being TRBD1 or TRBD2 (6 bases each). The length of the CDR3 is 12 residues. The V end lost 6 bases, the J end lost 4 bases, and 13 bases lay between the germline ends. CDR1 is DFQATT and CDR2 is SNEGSKA in the germline V gene (reference sequence).

The CDR3 DNA follows: TGTGCCAGCAGTTACTCGAGTCAGGGGGCGAGTCGAGCTTTCTTT. Protein sequence: CASSYSSQGASRAFF. The chain joins TRBV6-2 or TRBV6-3 to TRBJ1-1; 8 bases agree with TRBD1. The germline CDR1 and CDR2 sequences are MNHEY and SVGEGT. This CDR3 contains 15 residues. J gave up 10 bases and V 0 bases, and 10 bases lay outside the gene matches.

In DNA, the CDR3 is TGCGCCAGCAGCTTAGCGGGCGGACCTGGATTGGTAGCGGGAGCCAGGGAGCTGTTTTTT. Translated, it gives CASSLAGGPGLVAGARELFF. The genes are TRBV5-1 and TRBJ2-2; TRBD2 aligns across 9 bases. Germline V gene sequence: CDR1 SGHRS, CDR2 YFSETQ. The CDR3 has 20 residues. The V gene end was trimmed by 2 bases and the J gene end by 9 bases; junction bases not matched to a gene: 23.

This clonotype has more than one count but fewer than ten. The rearrangement joins TRBV5-1 to TRBJ2-1; D not resolved. CDR1 is SGHRS and CDR2 is YFSETQ in the germline V gene. This CDR3 comprises 13 residues. Trimming shortened V by 5 bases and J by 2 bases, and 8 bases separated the two germline ends. CDR3: CASRNDTYNEQFF. CDR3 DNA sequence: TGCGCCAGCAGAAACGACACCTACAATGAGCAGTTCTTC.

The genes are TRBV19 and TRBJ1-2; D possibly corresponds to TRBD1 (6 bases). This CDR3 comprises 14 residues. Trimming left V 4 bases short and J 5 bases short, with 14 bases between. The germline V gene encodes CDR1 LNHDA and CDR2 SQIVND (reference sequence). The CDR3 here is CASSTEWGAYGYTF. The CDR3 DNA reads TGTGCCAGTAGTACCGAGTGGGGGGCGTATGGCTACACCTTC.

The gene calls are TRBV5-4 and TRBJ2-7, with a possible D match to TRBD1 (6 bases). The CDR3 runs 12 residues. With 4 bases removed from V and 7 bases from J, the gap between germline ends came to 12 bases. CDR1 SGHNT and CDR2 YYREEE come from the germline V gene (reference sequence). The CDR3 here is CASSRNGQEQYF. The DNA for the CDR3 is TGTGCCAGCAGCCGCAACGGACAGGAGCAGTACTTC. The full variable domain, completed using reference TRBV5-4 and TRBJ2-7, is ETGVTQSPTHLIKTRGQQVTLRCSSQSGHNTVSWYQQALGQGPQFIFQYYREEENGRGNFPPRFSGLQFPNYSSELNVNALELDDSALYLCASSRNGQEQYFGPGTRLTVT.

This clonotype was counted a few times. The J gene is TRBJ2-5, the V gene TRBV20-1; a weak D match, TRBD1 (5 bases). The germline V gene has CDR1 DFQATT and CDR2 SNEGSKA (reference sequence). With 3 bases removed from V and 5 bases from J, the gap between germline ends came to 13 bases. The CDR3 is 13 residues long. CDR3 in DNA: TGCAGTGCTAGTTTTGGGGCGCGGGAGACCCAGTACTTC. Encoded protein: CSASFGARETQYF.

The gene calls are TRBV29-1 and TRBJ2-7, with 10 bases matching TRBD1. The J segment lost 2 bases and the V segment lost 0 bases, leaving 4 bases of the junction unmatched. The germline CDR1 and CDR2 sequences are SQVTM and ANQGSEA. The CDR3 loop spans 15 amino acids. This CDR3 is CSVEDQTGGAYEQYF. The CDR3 DNA reads TGCAGCGTTGAAGATCAGACAGGGGGCGCCTACGAGCAGTACTTC.